This T cell receptor beta chain was observed in a study of human versus mouse CDR3 diversity and MHC coevolution (dated by TCRdb to about 2017). For the wider study: The immunoSEQ assay was reported to detect one in 200,000 T cells and to minimize multiplex PCR amplification bias. Across mouse and human samples, the number of valid reads per sample ranged from about 0.6 x 10^7 to 1.8 x 10^7. Three healthy volunteer blood donors made up the human cohort, with one aged 30 to 40, one aged 40 to 50 and one aged 60 to 69 at collection. As a reference point for TCR selection on multiple MHC II alleles, the study used human naive CD4 T cell repertoires and compared them against human-TCR-locus transgenic mice that have a single MHC II. Results and caveats for the whole study, not just this receptor: The largest TCR beta repertoire according to iCHAO1 estimates belonged to humans, at 1.5 million to 2 million clonotypes, a result attributed likely to selection by multiple MHC II molecules. Most of the three human donors showed the lowest clonal inequality scores among all compared groups. On average, humans had more CDR3 deletions and insertions than mice, indicating greater exonuclease and TdT activity. Because human T cells were selected on about six MHC II alleles, repertoire diversity in humans and mice was not considered directly comparable.

Fluorescence-activated cell sorting was used to isolate naive CD4 T cells, defined as CD45RO-negative and CD62L-positive, from PBMCs. Around 53 ml of fresh peripheral blood was collected from each donor, and PBMCs were isolated by Ficoll density centrifugation. All samples were sorted on a FACSAria III instrument and reached purity above 90%. The QIAGEN blood and tissue kit was used to extract genomic DNA from sorted cells, and the DNA was quantified on a NanoDrop 1000. TCR alpha and beta chains were deep sequenced and quantified on the immunoSEQ platform using multiplex PCR of genomic DNA. For the original study's pipeline: IMGT gene and region definitions were used for annotation of the TCR sequences. Out-of-frame rearrangements were used as a proxy for the preselection repertoire and compared with in-frame clonotypes. The iCHAO1 estimator provided with the immunoSEQ platform was used to estimate repertoire size. A Gini index based on the Lorenz curve was applied to in-frame amino acid clonotypes to measure clonal inequality. The intersect function of the R package tcR was used to count shared clonotypes, and the Jaccard index was used to score similarity. The R prcomp function was used without normalization to run principal component analysis of V, J and V-J usage frequencies. TCRdb carries this immuneACCESS record with in-frame sequences only. Its versions omit some clonotypes, under half of them owing to an unresolved V gene in the studies checked, with the rest unexplained. The DNA was the basis for D and trimming; V, J and clone size are from that table. The sample has tens of thousands of clones on record, 90% to 95% of them singletons. Of the sample, approximately 1.5% falls within the top ten clones.

About this clone: Its target antigen remains unknown. Per-nucleotide qualities are absent, and no much larger clonotype sits a single base away.

Sequences were obtained from naive CD4+ T cells from blood. The sample's cell subset or site label, decoded: CD45RO-negative CD62L-positive naive CD4 T cells. The TCR originated in a person aged 30 to 70 in good health.

The DNA sequence reads TGTGCCAGCAGTGTGGGACTCCGTCAAGATACGCAGTATTTT. It is translated as CASSVGLRQDTQYF. The V gene is TRBV2 and the J gene is TRBJ2-3; possibly the D gene is TRBD2, per 6 matching bases. From cysteine to phenylalanine, the CDR3 is 14 amino acids long. Kept here is only the CDR3 DNA, which spans 42 bases and is read in frame from base 1. Cut back by 4 bases and 5 bases, the V and J ends lie 13 bases apart. The germline V gene gives CDR1 as SNHLY and CDR2 as FYNNEI.